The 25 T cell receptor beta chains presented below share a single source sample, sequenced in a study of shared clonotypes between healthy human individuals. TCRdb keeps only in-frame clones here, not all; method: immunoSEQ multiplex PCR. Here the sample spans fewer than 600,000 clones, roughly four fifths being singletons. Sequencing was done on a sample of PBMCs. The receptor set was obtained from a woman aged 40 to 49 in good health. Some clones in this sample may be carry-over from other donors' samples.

CDR3 protein: CASSERLEETQYF. CDR3 sequence (DNA): TGTGCCAGCAGTGAAAGACTAGAGGAGACCCAGTACTTC. The chain is built from TRBV2 and TRBJ2-5; perhaps TRBD2 as D (6 bases). V was clipped by 2 bases and J by 5 bases, with 9 bases between them. The CDR3 runs 13 residues. In germline, CDR1 is SNHLY, CDR2 FYNNEI.

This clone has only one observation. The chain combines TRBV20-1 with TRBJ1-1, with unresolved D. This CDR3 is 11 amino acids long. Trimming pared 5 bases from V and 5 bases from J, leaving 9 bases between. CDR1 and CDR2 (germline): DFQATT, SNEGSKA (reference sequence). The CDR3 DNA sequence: TGCAGTGCTCCCGATCAGACTGAAGCTTTCTTT. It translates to CSAPDQTEAFF.

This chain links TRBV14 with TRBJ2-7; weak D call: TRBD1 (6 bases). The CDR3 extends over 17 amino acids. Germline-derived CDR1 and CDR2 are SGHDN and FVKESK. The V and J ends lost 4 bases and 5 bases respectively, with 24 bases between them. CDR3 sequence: CASSPWIARGLGDEQYF. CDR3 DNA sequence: TGTGCCAGCAGCCCCTGGATTGCCAGGGGCCTAGGTGACGAGCAGTACTTC.

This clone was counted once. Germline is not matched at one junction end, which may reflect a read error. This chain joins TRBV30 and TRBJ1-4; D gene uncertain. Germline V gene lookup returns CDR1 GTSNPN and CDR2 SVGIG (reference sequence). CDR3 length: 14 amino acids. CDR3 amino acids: CAWSVLGSNEKLFF. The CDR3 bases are TGTGCCTGGAGTGTACTGGGGTCTAACGAAAAACTGTTTTTT.

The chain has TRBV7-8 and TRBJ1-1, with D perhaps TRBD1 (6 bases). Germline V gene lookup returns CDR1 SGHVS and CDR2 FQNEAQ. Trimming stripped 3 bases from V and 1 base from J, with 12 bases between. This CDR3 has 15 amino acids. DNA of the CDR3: TGTGCCAGCAGCTTGAGGGGGGATGCGAACACTGAAGCTTTCTTT. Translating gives CASSLRGDANTEAFF.

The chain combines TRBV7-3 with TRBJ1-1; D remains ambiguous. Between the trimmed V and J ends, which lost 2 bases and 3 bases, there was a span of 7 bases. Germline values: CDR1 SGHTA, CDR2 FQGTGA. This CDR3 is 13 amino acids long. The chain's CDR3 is CASSLWSYTEAFF. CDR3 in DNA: TGTGCCAGCAGCTTATGGAGTTACACTGAAGCTTTCTTT.

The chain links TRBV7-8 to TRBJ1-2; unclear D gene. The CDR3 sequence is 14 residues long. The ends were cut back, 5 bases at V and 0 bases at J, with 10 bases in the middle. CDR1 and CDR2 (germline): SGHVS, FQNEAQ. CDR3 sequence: CASSKEGANYGYTF. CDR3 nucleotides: TGTGCCAGCAGCAAAGAGGGAGCTAACTATGGCTACACCTTC. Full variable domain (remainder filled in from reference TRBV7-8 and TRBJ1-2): GAGVSQSPRYKVAKRGQDVALRCDPISGHVSLFWYQQALGQGPEFLTYFQNEAQLDKSGLPSDRFFAERPEGSVSTLKIQRTQQEDSAVYLCASSKEGANYGYTFGSGTRLTVV.

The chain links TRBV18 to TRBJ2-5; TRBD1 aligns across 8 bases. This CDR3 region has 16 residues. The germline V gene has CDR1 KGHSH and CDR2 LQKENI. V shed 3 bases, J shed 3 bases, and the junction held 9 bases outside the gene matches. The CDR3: CASSPGQGRTKETQYF. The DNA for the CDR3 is TGTGCCAGCTCACCCGGACAGGGAAGAACCAAAGAGACCCAGTACTTC.

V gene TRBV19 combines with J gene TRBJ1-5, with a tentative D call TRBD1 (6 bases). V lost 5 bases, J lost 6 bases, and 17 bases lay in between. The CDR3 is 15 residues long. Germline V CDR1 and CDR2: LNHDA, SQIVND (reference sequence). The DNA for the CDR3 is TGTGCCAGTAGTCCTATAGGACAGTGGGGTCAGCCCCAGCATTTT. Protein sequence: CASSPIGQWGQPQHF.

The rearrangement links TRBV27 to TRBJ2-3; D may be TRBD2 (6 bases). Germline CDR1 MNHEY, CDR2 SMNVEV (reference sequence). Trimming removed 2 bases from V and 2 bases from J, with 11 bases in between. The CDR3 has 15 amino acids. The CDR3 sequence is CASSLLGLITDTQYF. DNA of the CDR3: TGTGCCAGCAGTTTACTCGGACTAATCACAGATACGCAGTATTTT.

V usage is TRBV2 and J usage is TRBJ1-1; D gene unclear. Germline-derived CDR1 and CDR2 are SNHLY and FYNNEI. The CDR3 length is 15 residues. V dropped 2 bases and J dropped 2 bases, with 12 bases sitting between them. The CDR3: CASSERWGGNTEAFF. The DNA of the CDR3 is TGTGCCAGCAGTGAAAGATGGGGAGGAAACACTGAAGCTTTCTTT.

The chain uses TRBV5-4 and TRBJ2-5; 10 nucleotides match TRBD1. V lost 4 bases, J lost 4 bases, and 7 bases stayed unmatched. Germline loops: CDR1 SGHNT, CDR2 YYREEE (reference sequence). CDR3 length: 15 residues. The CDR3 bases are TGTGCCAGCAGCCCGAAGACAGGGGGCACAGAGACCCAGTACTTC. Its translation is CASSPKTGGTETQYF.

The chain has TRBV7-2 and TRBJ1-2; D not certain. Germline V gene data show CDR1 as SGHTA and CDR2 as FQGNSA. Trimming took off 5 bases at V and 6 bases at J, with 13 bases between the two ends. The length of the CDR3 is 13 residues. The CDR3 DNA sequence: TGTGCCAGCAGCCCGGACTGGGGTGATGGCTACACCTTC. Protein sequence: CASSPDWGDGYTF.

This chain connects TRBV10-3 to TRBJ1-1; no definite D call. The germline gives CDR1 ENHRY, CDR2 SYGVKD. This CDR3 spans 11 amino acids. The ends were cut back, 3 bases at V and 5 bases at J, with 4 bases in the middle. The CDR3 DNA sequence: TGTGCCATCAGTGAAAATACTGAAGCTTTCTTT. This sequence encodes CAISENTEAFF.

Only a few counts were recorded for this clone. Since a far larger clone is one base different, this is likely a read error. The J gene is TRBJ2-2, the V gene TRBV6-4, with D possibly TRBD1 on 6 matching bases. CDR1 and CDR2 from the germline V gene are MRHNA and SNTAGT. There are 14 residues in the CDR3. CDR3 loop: CASTPRTETGEPFF. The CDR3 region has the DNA TGTGCCAGCACCCCTCGGACAGAAACCGGGGAGCCGTTTTTT.

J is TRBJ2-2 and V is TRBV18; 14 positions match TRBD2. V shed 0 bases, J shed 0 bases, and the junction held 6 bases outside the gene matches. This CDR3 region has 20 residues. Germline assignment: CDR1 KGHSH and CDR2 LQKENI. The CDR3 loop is CASSPPVGLAGGPNTGELFF. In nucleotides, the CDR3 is TGTGCCAGCTCACCACCGGTAGGACTAGCGGGAGGTCCGAACACCGGGGAGCTGTTTTTT.

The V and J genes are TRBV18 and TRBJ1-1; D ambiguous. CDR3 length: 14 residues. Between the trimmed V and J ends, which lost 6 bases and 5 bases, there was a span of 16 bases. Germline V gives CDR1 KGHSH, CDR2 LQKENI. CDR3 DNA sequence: TGTGCCAGCTCGCCTGAGCAACAAGGGACTGAAGCTTTCTTT. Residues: CASSPEQQGTEAFF.

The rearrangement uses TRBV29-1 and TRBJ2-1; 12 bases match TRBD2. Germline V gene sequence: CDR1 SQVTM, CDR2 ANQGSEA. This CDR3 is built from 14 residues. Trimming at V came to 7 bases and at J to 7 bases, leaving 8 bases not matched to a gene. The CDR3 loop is CSELGLAGRNEQFF. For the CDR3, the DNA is TGCAGCGAACTCGGACTAGCGGGAAGGAATGAGCAGTTCTTC.

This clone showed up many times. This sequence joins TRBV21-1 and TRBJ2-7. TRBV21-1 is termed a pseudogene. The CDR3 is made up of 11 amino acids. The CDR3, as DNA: TGTGCCAGCAGCAAAGCGCACGAGCAGTACTTC. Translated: CASSKAHEQYF.

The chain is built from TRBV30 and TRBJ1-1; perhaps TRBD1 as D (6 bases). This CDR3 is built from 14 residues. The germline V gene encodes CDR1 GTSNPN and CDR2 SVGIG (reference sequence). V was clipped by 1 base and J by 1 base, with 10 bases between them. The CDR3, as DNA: TGTGCCTGGAGTGGCAGGGGATGGAACACTGAAGCTTTCTTT. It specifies CAWSGRGWNTEAFF. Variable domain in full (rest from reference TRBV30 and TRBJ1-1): SQTIHQWPATLVQPVGSPLSLECTVEGTSNPNLYWYRQAAGRGLQLLFYSVGIGQISSEVPQNLSASRPQDRQFILSSKKLLLSDSGFYLCAWSGRGWNTEAFFGQGTRLTVV.

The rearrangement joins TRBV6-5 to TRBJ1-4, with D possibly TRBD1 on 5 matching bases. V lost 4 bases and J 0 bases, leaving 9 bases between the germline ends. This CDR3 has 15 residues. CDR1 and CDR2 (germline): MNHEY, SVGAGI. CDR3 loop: CASSSYRTTNEKLFF. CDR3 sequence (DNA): TGTGCCAGCAGTTCTTACAGGACAACTAATGAAAAACTGTTTTTT.

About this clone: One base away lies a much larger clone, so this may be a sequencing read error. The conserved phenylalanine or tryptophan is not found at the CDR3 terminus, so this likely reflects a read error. DNA for the CDR3: TGTGCCTGGGCGATCCCGGGACTAGTGTCCTACGAGCAGTACTCC. This sequence encodes CAWAIPGLVSYEQYS. The V call is TRBV30, the J call TRBJ2-7, with 8 bases that match TRBD2. Per the germline V gene, CDR1 is GTSNPN and CDR2 is SVGIG (reference sequence). V lost 5 bases, J lost 1 base, and 10 bases stayed unmatched. The CDR3 is 15 amino acids.

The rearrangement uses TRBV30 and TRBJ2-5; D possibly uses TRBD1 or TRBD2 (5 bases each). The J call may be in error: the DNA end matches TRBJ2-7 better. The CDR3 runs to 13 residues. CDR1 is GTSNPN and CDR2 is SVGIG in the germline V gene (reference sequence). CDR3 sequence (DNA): TGTGCCTGGGGGGACGGGGTATCCTACGAGCAGTACTTC. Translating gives CAWGDGVSYEQYF.

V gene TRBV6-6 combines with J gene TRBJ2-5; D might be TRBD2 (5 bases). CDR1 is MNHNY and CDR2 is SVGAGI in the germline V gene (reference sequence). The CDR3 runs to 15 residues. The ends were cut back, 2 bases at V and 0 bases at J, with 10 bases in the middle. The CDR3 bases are TGTGCCAGCAGTTACGGGCTAGCCGACCAAGAGACCCAGTACTTC. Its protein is CASSYGLADQETQYF.

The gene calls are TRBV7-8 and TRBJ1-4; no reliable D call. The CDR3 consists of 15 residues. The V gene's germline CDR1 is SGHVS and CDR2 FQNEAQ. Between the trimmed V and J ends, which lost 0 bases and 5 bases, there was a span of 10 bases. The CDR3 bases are TGTGCCAGCAGCTTAGCCGGTGGGCTGAATGAAAAACTGTTTTTT. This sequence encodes CASSLAGGLNEKLFF.